This T cell receptor (beta chain) was sequenced in a study of human T cells and chemical hapten exposure. The CDR3 runs 14 residues. Trimming removed 6 bases at V and 5 bases at J, with 16 bases between. Germline CDR1 MNHEY, CDR2 SMNVEV (reference sequence). In the library, unique molecular identifiers were attached to individual cDNA molecules. Per the authors' pipeline: Counts of TCRs in each sample centred on a median of approximately 100,000 and extended from around 25,000 to 690,000. TCRdb independently ran MiXCR on the RACE reads; one entry per CDR3 protein. In this record, the V and J calls reflect TCRdb's handling and not the investigators' own analysis. Of roughly 190,000 distinct CDR3 sequences listed, about 22% are singletons. The time point: patch test 1, 2 weeks after DPC sensitization. Treatment noted: therapeutic diphenylcyclopropenone sensitization with weekly scalp DPC.

This chain uses TRBV27 with TRBJ1-1; D is possibly TRBD1 (5 bases). The clonotype was recovered from a woman between 45 and 60 years old with alopecia areata. Some clones in this sample may be carry-over from other donors' samples. This specimen was whole blood, taken in connection with sensitization to the hapten diphenylcyclopropenone (DPC). Written as DNA, the CDR3 is TGTGCCAGCAGCCCCCCAGGGAGTGGGACTGAAGCTTTCTTT. Amino acid sequence: CASSPPGSGTEAFF.